The next 27 T cell receptor beta chains were all read from a single sample in a study of cytomegalovirus exposure and HLA in healthy donors (dated by TCRdb to 2016 to 2017). Library preparation employed the immunoSEQ multiplex PCR assay. The multiplex PCR relied on a mix of 60 forward primers for TCR Vbeta segments and 13 reverse primers for TCR Jbeta segments. Held by TCRdb, this immuneACCESS table contains in-frame sequences only and omits some clones. Under half of the omission traces to an unresolved V gene where checked; the cause of the rest is unknown. The sample records approximately 110,000 clones, around 77% of which are singletons. About 5% of the sample is held by the ten biggest clonotypes. Sequencing input: PBMCs. These receptors came from a woman in her thirties in good health and CMV-seropositive.

The chain uses TRBV5-1 and TRBJ2-3; D possibly corresponds to TRBD2 (5 bases). Trimming shortened V by 0 bases and J by 2 bases, and 10 bases separated the two germline ends. Germline V gene sequence: CDR1 SGHRS, CDR2 YFSETQ. The CDR3 totals 15 residues. CDR3 coding DNA: TGCGCCAGCAGCTTGGAGTCGGGAATCACAGATACGCAGTATTTT. This sequence encodes CASSLESGITDTQYF. The full variable domain, completed using reference TRBV5-1 and TRBJ2-3, is KAGVTQTPRYLIKTRGQQVTLSCSPISGHRSVSWYQQTPGQGLQFLFEYFSETQRNKGNFPGRFSGRQFSNSRSEMNVSTLELGDSALYLCASSLESGITDTQYFGPGTRLTVL.

The chain employs TRBV13 and TRBJ2-5, with a weak D call TRBD1 (6 bases). CDR1 is PRHDT, CDR2 FYEKMQ, per germline (reference sequence). The CDR3 contains 15 residues. Trimming shortened V by 3 bases and J by 7 bases, and 18 bases separated the two germline ends. The CDR3 reads CASSFLLTGVGTQYF. The CDR3 DNA reads TGTGCCAGCAGCTTTCTACTGACAGGAGTAGGGACCCAGTACTTC.

The chain employs TRBV27 and TRBJ2-5; 8 nucleotides agree with TRBD2. The CDR3 is 14 residues long. Germline loops: CDR1 MNHEY, CDR2 SMNVEV (reference sequence). J lost 2 bases, V lost 2 bases, and 1 base had no gene match. The CDR3 DNA follows: TGTGCCAGCAGTTTAATAGCGGGGCAAGAGACCCAGTACTTC. Its translation is CASSLIAGQETQYF.

The table lists this clone with a few counts. This chain uses TRBV5-1 with TRBJ1-3; D ambiguous. This CDR3 region has 14 residues. Germline CDR1 reads SGHRS; CDR2 reads YFSETQ. V lost 5 bases to trimming and J lost 2 bases, with 11 bases between them. The CDR3 here is CASSFTPTGNTIYF. CDR3 coding DNA: TGCGCCAGCAGTTTTACCCCTACTGGAAACACCATATATTTT.

This rearrangement joins TRBV10-3 to TRBJ2-7; 10 bases are shared with TRBD2. Germline CDR1 ENHRY, CDR2 SYGVKD. V trimming: 9 bases; J trimming: 4 bases; junction bases outside the gene matches: 12. The CDR3 consists of 15 residues. The CDR3 coding sequence is TGTGCCATACGGCTCACTAGCGGGACGCCTTACGAGCAGTACTTC. Amino acids: CAIRLTSGTPYEQYF.

The chain employs TRBV18 and TRBJ2-3, with no clear D. Germline CDR1 reads KGHSH; CDR2 reads LQKENI. The length of the CDR3 is 12 residues. Trimming took off 3 bases at V and 5 bases at J, with 6 bases between the two ends. CDR3 sequence (DNA): TGTGCCAGCTCACCCAGTGGAGATACGCAGTATTTT. It codes for CASSPSGDTQYF.

V and J are TRBV7-9 and TRBJ2-7; D call uncertain. The CDR3 covers 16 residues. Trimming shortened V by 3 bases and J by 0 bases, and 15 bases separated the two germline ends. CDR1 SEHNR and CDR2 FQNEAQ come from the germline V gene (reference sequence). The CDR3 DNA reads as TGTGCCAGCAGCTTCGGAGTTGGCTCGAGCTCCTACGAGCAGTACTTC. It yields the protein CASSFGVGSSSYEQYF.

This chain connects TRBV5-5 to TRBJ1-2; D perhaps matches TRBD1 (6 bases). The CDR3 sequence is 14 residues long. V dropped 3 bases and J dropped 4 bases, with 13 bases sitting between them. Germline loops: CDR1 SGHKS, CDR2 YYEKEE (reference sequence). CDR3 in DNA: TGTGCCAGCAGCTCATCCACAGGGCTCTATGGCTACACCTTC. Its protein is CASSSSTGLYGYTF.

The genes are TRBV7-6 and TRBJ1-4; 9 bases align to TRBD1. The germline V gene has CDR1 SGHVS and CDR2 FNYEAQ. The V segment lost 5 bases and the J segment 8 bases; nucleotides outside the gene matches: 12. The CDR3 length is 16 residues. The chain's CDR3 is CASSPRPGQGVEKLFF. The DNA of the CDR3 is TGTGCCAGCAGCCCACGACCGGGACAGGGTGTCGAAAAACTGTTTTTT. Together with reference TRBV7-6 and TRBJ1-4, the CDR3 gives the full variable domain: GAGVSQSPRYKVTKRGQDVALRCDPISGHVSLYWYRQALGQGPEFLTYFNYEAQQDKSGLPNDRFSAERPEGSISTLTIQRTEQRDSAMYRCASSPRPGQGVEKLFFGSGTQLSVL.

This rearrangement joins TRBV5-1 to TRBJ1-2, with TRBD1 as a possible D gene (6 bases). Germline values: CDR1 SGHRS, CDR2 YFSETQ. The CDR3 sequence is 14 residues long. The V gene lost 2 bases and the J gene lost 6 bases, with 14 bases spanning the gap. CDR3 in DNA: TGCGCCAGCAGCTTTGGGGGCGTATATGATGGCTACACCTTC. Its protein is CASSFGGVYDGYTF.

CDR3 amino acids: CAWSGTAPSTDTQYF. In DNA, the CDR3 is TGTGCCTGGAGTGGGACTGCACCTAGCACAGATACGCAGTATTTT. V and J are TRBV30 and TRBJ2-3; possible D gene TRBD2, 5 bases. Trimming removed 1 base at V and 0 bases at J, with 11 bases between. Germline V gene lookup returns CDR1 GTSNPN and CDR2 SVGIG (reference sequence). This CDR3 contains 15 residues.

This clone occurred a few times. The rearrangement joins TRBV28 to TRBJ1-1; the D gene is possibly TRBD1 (6 bases). The CDR3 has 15 amino acids. CDR1 and CDR2 from the germline V gene are MDHEN and SYDVKM. Trimming shortened V by 3 bases and J by 3 bases, and 14 bases separated the two germline ends. The CDR3 DNA sequence: TGTGCCAGCAGTTTGCGGGGGGCGATGGACACTGAAGCTTTCTTT. This codes for CASSLRGAMDTEAFF.

This chain joins TRBV6-5 and TRBJ1-2; possibly TRBD1 for D (6 bases). V lost 6 bases, J lost 4 bases, and 12 bases lay in between. CDR3 length equals 13 residues. Germline CDR1 is MNHEY and CDR2 is SVGAGI. The CDR3, as DNA: TGTGCCAGCAGCCTAGGGGGGGGCTATGGCTACACCTTC. Protein: CASSLGGGYGYTF.

V and J are TRBV5-1 and TRBJ1-2; D gene uncertain. In germline, CDR1 is SGHRS, CDR2 YFSETQ. V lost 0 bases and J 7 bases, leaving 10 bases between the germline ends. This CDR3 spans 13 amino acids. For the CDR3, the DNA is TGCGCCAGCAGCTTGGCTGGGCGATCTGGCTACACCTTC. Protein sequence: CASSLAGRSGYTF.

This chain's CDR3 is CASSVSPGQGSYGYTF. CDR3 coding DNA: TGTGCCAGCAGCGTCTCGCCGGGACAGGGAAGCTATGGCTACACCTTC. The chain is built from TRBV11-3 and TRBJ1-2; 9 nucleotides line up with TRBD1. The CDR3 length is 16 residues. The germline V gene encodes CDR1 SGHNT and CDR2 YENEEA. V lost 5 bases, J lost 4 bases, and 11 bases stayed unmatched.

The V gene is TRBV6-6, the J gene TRBJ2-3, with TRBD2 as a possible D gene (6 bases). There are 14 residues in the CDR3. CDR1 and CDR2 (germline): MNHNY, SVGAGI (reference sequence). Trimming stripped 1 base from V and 4 bases from J, with 9 bases between. CDR3 amino acids: CASSYLGGPDTQYF. The DNA for the CDR3 is TGTGCCAGCAGTTACTTGGGGGGTCCAGATACGCAGTATTTT.

CDR3 region: CASSPSTGKSNYGYTF. Here the CDR3 DNA reads TGTGCCAGCAGCCCCTCGACTGGAAAAAGTAACTATGGCTACACCTTC. V usage is TRBV14 and J usage is TRBJ1-2; D not certain. This CDR3 has 16 residues. The ends were cut back, 4 bases at V and 1 base at J, with 16 bases in the middle. Per germline, CDR1 SGHDN and CDR2 FVKESK.

The V gene is TRBV18, the J gene TRBJ1-4; TRBD1 matches 11 bases. CDR3 length equals 16 residues. Germline assignment: CDR1 KGHSH and CDR2 LQKENI. V was clipped by 0 bases and J by 8 bases; unmatched bases: 5. The CDR3 nucleotides are TGTGCCAGCTCACCACCCCCGGGACAGGGGGAGGAAAAACTGTTTTTT. Residues: CASSPPPGQGEEKLFF.

For the CDR3, the DNA is TGTGCCAGCAGCGTAGGTCCGTCTCAGGAAGAGCAGTTCTTC. Amino acid sequence: CASSVGPSQEEQFF. This chain links TRBV9 with TRBJ2-1; D ambiguous. The V end lost 0 bases, the J end lost 10 bases, and 14 bases lay between the germline ends. This CDR3 spans 14 amino acids. Germline-derived CDR1 and CDR2 are SGDLS and YYNGEE.

This clone has only one observation. The rearrangement joins TRBV5-1 to TRBJ2-2; TRBD2 agrees at 8 bases. Trimming removed 0 bases from V and 0 bases from J; junction bases left unmatched: 1. Germline CDR1 and CDR2: SGHRS and YFSETQ. The CDR3 consists of 16 residues. The CDR3 bases are TGCGCCAGCAGCTTGGAACTAGCGGCGAACACCGGGGAGCTGTTTTTT. Residues: CASSLELAANTGELFF.

The genes are TRBV15 and TRBJ2-5; no firm D call. The CDR3 extends over 12 amino acids. V lost 8 bases and J 0 bases, leaving 7 bases between the germline ends. Germline assignment: CDR1 LNHNV and CDR2 YYDKDF (reference sequence). This CDR3 is CATGQNQETQYF. The CDR3 DNA is TGTGCCACCGGGCAGAACCAAGAGACCCAGTACTTC.

This clone was observed a handful of times. The gene calls are TRBV7-9 and TRBJ1-1, with D hard to call. This CDR3 has 16 amino acids. The V gene's germline CDR1 is SEHNR and CDR2 FQNEAQ (reference sequence). V was cut by 1 base and J by 0 bases, with 12 bases left in between. The chain's CDR3 is CASSLDVRQVNTEAFF. As DNA, the CDR3 is TGTGCCAGCAGCTTAGACGTGCGTCAGGTGAACACTGAAGCTTTCTTT.

The chain uses TRBV5-1 and TRBJ1-1; no firm D call. The CDR3 covers 14 residues. V shed 6 bases and J shed 1 base, with 13 bases lying between them. Germline CDR1 SGHRS, CDR2 YFSETQ. The CDR3 DNA reads as TGCGCCAGCACGTCGACACGGGGGAACACTGAAGCTTTCTTT. It encodes CASTSTRGNTEAFF.

As to this clone: Here the CDR3 omits its conserved ending phenylalanine or tryptophan, so a read error is the likely source. It is unclear where the CDR3 begins or ends on the DNA, so no DNA is shown, and the CDR3 is as TCRdb lists it. The chain links TRBV4-1 to TRBJ1-1. Germline CDR1 MGHRA, CDR2 YSYEKL. Both ends counted, the CDR3 spans 10 residues. CDR3 in amino acids: CASSQSRDFP.

This clone was counted between two and nine times. This rearrangement joins TRBV4-1 to TRBJ1-1; TRBD1 might be the D (5 bases). Germline lookup yields CDR1 MGHRA and CDR2 YSYEKL. There are 15 residues in the CDR3. V was shortened by 2 bases and J by 5 bases, with 15 bases between the two germline ends. In DNA form, the CDR3 reads TGCGCCAGCAGCCAACCCGCAGGGCGGGGGACTGAAGCTTTCTTT. It codes for CASSQPAGRGTEAFF.

The chain joins TRBV19 to TRBJ2-7; 10 bases fit TRBD2. This CDR3 has 15 amino acids. J was trimmed by 1 base and V by 7 bases; bases with no gene match: 7. CDR1 LNHDA and CDR2 SQIVND come from the germline V gene (reference sequence). In DNA form, the CDR3 reads TGTGCCAGTACCAGGAGGACTAGCGGTTCCTACGAGCAGTACTTC. Translated, it gives CASTRRTSGSYEQYF.

This chain uses TRBV19 with TRBJ1-1, with D tentatively TRBD1 (5 bases). V was clipped by 5 bases and J by 0 bases, with 34 bases between them. The germline gives CDR1 LNHDA, CDR2 SQIVND (reference sequence). The CDR3 is 22 residues long. The CDR3 loop is CASSSALDISPLHPIMNTEAFF. CDR3 DNA: TGTGCCAGTAGTTCAGCCCTGGACATTTCTCCCCTCCACCCCATCATGAACACTGAAGCTTTCTTT.